This note documents a single TCR beta chain sequence. What this receptor recognizes is not known. No clone much larger than this one lies a single base away; base qualities are absent. Participants in the prospective study were enrolled through a virtual design, were aged about 18 to 100 years, and lived in 24 United States geographic areas. In the prospective study, participants were assigned to cohorts based on the clinical history participants reported in a screening survey and a study questionnaire. Recovered participants in ImmuneRACE Cohort 3 were defined by two consecutive negative NP/OP PCR tests, clearance by a healthcare professional, or resolution of symptoms. In the prospective study, mobile phlebotomists collected whole blood, serum and a nasopharyngeal or oropharyngeal swab from each participant. Prospective study participants could optionally give additional blood draws and questionnaires over an approximately two-month period. Blood samples from the prospective study were shipped frozen or at room temperature prior to DNA extraction.

TCRbeta CDR3 regions were amplified from genomic DNA using the immunoSEQ Assay, a bias-controlled multiplex PCR. In the authors' own workflow: Nucleated cell counts per sample were estimated from amplification of reference gene primers within the assay. Sequence reads were collapsed and filtered to measure the absolute abundance of every unique TCRbeta CDR3 rearrangement. For each sample, productive Simpson clonality was calculated as the square root of Simpson's diversity index over productive rearrangements. TCRdb stores this immuneACCESS table with in-frame sequences only. Part of the clones is absent; in the studies checked, under half of the shortfall reflects unresolved V genes, and no reason is known for the rest. D and trimming come from the DNA, and the V and J calls and clone size come from that table. The sample table records a few hundred thousand clones; around nine tenths of these occur just once. The ten biggest clones cover about 10% of the sample.

The sample belongs to a study of blood T cell repertoires in COVID-19 (dated by TCRdb to between 2020 and 2021). Background on the whole study: The collaborator samples originated in the United States, Italy and Spain and spanned the acute and convalescent phases of COVID-19. Deeply sampled blood TCRbeta repertoires from subjects exposed to, actively infected with, or recovered from COVID-19 were included in the dataset. The material from the prospective study consisted of cDNA or gDNA derived from T cells, B-cell-depleted T cells, or PBMCs. The samples were drawn from the first 160 participants of the ongoing ImmuneRACE study and from 950 to 1,500 subjects provided by 6 global collaborators. Where available, HLA class I and class II types were obtained from metadata supplied by the sample provider rather than from assay-based typing. The repertoires were made available in a free public database intended to serve as a resource for research on the immune response to SARS-CoV-2. The sample metadata nearly always contained a de-identified subject ID, COVID-19 status, age in years and sex.

Beyond this particular receptor, the publication reports: The amount of clinical and demographic metadata varied by source and participant and was provided uncurated.

V is pared back by 0 bases and J by 5 bases, with 13 bases lying between the germline termini. The CDR3 holds 14 amino acids from the cysteine to the phenylalanine. Only the CDR3 part of the read is kept: 42 bases, read in frame from the first base. The germline V gene (reference sequence) specifies GTSNPN as CDR1 and SVGIG as CDR2. The specimen sequenced was PBMCs or T cells enriched from blood (not recorded which). This sequence was found in a woman aged 45-60 years who had recovered from COVID-19. Recombination connected TRBV30 to TRBJ1-2; a confident D gene designation cannot be given. The DNA sequence reads TGTGCCTGGAGTGTAGAGCCAATTTCTTATGGCTACACCTTC. Translated, this is CAWSVEPISYGYTF.